The rows below give T cell receptor beta chains drawn from one sample of a study of blood T cell repertoires in COVID-19. Libraries were prepared by immunoSEQ multiplex PCR; TCRdb keeps only in-frame clonotypes and omits some of them. Of approximately 82,000 clones detected, 80% to 85% appear once; the ten largest clones hold 36%. Sequencing input: peripheral blood. All receptors come from an older woman with acute or convalescent COVID-19. The CDR3 runs from the conserved cysteine through the conserved F or W. D genes are given only for firm matches. Rows give clone size only sometimes, using once, few, many, or a class for an expanded clone.

abundance	v_gene	j_gene	d_gene	CDR3nt	CDR3aa
-	TRBV18	TRBJ1-1	-	TGTGCCAGCATGCAGGGAGGTGGGAACACTGAAGCTTTCTTT	CASMQGGGNTEAFF
-	TRBV6-5	TRBJ2-5	-	TGTGCCAGCGGCGGGGACCAACAAGAGACCCAGTACTTC	CASGGDQQETQYF
-	TRBV6-1	TRBJ2-5	TRBD2	TGTGCCAGCAGTGATTATCCCCGAGCGGGAGGTGAAGAGACCCAGTACTTC	CASSDYPRAGGEETQYF
-	TRBV2	TRBJ2-1	-	TGTGCCAGCAGTGATGGGGCCGACAATGAGCAGTTCTTC	CASSDGADNEQFF
-	TRBV24-1	TRBJ2-3	TRBD2	TGTGCCACCAGTACTAGCGGACGGACAGATACGCAGTATTTT	CATSTSGRTDTQYF
-	TRBV7-9	TRBJ2-1	-	TGTGCCAGCAGCTGGTCGGGAGCCAATGAGCAGTTCTTC	CASSWSGANEQFF
-	TRBV6-1	TRBJ1-6	-	TGTGCCAGCAGTGAAGCTGTGAGAATCTATAATTCACCCCTCCACTTT	CASSEAVRIYNSPLHF
-	TRBV14	TRBJ1-1	-	TGTGCCAGCAGCCAAGATAGAACCGGGGGGAACACTGAAGCTTTCTTT	CASSQDRTGGNTEAFF
-	TRBV5-1	TRBJ2-2	TRBD2	TGCGCCAGCAGCTTGGACTTAGCGGGAGCCGGGGAGCTGTTTTTT	CASSLDLAGAGELFF
few	TRBV29-1	TRBJ2-5	-	TGCAGCCTTGAGATAAGCGAGACCCAGTACTTC	CSLEISETQYF
-	TRBV6-5	TRBJ2-7	TRBD2	TGTGCCAGCATTTTAGCGGGAGGGCCTCAGGAGCAGTACTTC	CASILAGGPQEQYF
-	TRBV5-1	TRBJ2-3	-	TGCGCCAGCAGTCCCGAATACTACACAGATACGCAGTATTTT	CASSPEYYTDTQYF
-	TRBV7-2	TRBJ1-2	-	TGTGCCAGCAGCCCCGGGATTCTTTCTAACTATGGCTACACCTTC	CASSPGILSNYGYTF
-	TRBV6-2/TRBV6-3	TRBJ2-5	TRBD2	TGTGCCAGCAGTTACCTAGCGGGAGCGGCCGAGACCCAGTACTTC	CASSYLAGAAETQYF
-	TRBV30	TRBJ2-1	TRBD2	TGTGCCTGGAGTGCCCCACTAGCGAATGAGCAGTTCTTC	CAWSAPLANEQFF
-	TRBV9	TRBJ2-3	TRBD1	TGTGCCAGCAGCGGGGACAGGGTATTAGATACGCAGTATTTT	CASSGDRVLDTQYF
-	TRBV29-1	TRBJ2-3	-	TGCAGCGTCCTCGGGGCAGATACGCAGTATTTT	CSVLGADTQYF
-	TRBV30	TRBJ2-2	-	TGTGCCTGGAGTGCAGGGGTAATAACCGGGGAGCTGTTTTTT	CAWSAGVITGELFF
once	TRBV4-2	TRBJ1-3	-	TGTGCCAGCAGCCAAGAATCAAAGGTGGGAGACGGAGGAAACACCATATATTTT	CASSQESKVGDGGNTIYF
-	TRBV3-1/TRBV3-2	TRBJ2-6	-	TGTGCCAGCAGCCAAATCTCGGTTGGGGCCAACGTCCTGACTTTC	CASSQISVGANVLTF
few	TRBV5-8	TRBJ2-5	-	TGTGCCAGCAGCTGGTCGCCGCCGGGGGAGACCCAGTACTTC	CASSWSPPGETQYF
-	TRBV12-5	TRBJ2-1	TRBD2	TGTGCTAGTGGCCCGGGACTAGCGGGAATTTACAATGAGCAGTTCTTC	CASGPGLAGIYNEQFF
-	TRBV2	TRBJ2-7	TRBD2	TGTGCCAGCAGATGGGGACTAGCGGGAGGCTACGAGCAGTACTTC	CASRWGLAGGYEQYF
-	TRBV4-2	TRBJ2-2	TRBD2	TGTGCCACTACGCGGGAGGCCATGGCCGGGGAGCTGTTTTTT	CATTREAMAGELFF
-	TRBV3-1/TRBV3-2	TRBJ1-2	-	TGTGCCAGCAGCGAGATTAGCAGCGGAGGCTACACCTTC	CASSEISSGGYTF
once	TRBV12-3/TRBV12-4	TRBJ1-4	-	TGTGCCAGCAGTTTTTCCGGTGAAAAACTGTTTTTT	CASSFSGEKLFF
-	TRBV7-3	TRBJ2-1	TRBD1	TGTGCCAGCAGCTCTAACCGGGACAGGGTACGGAATGAGCAGTTCTTC	CASSSNRDRVRNEQFF
once	TRBV19	TRBJ2-5	-	TGTGCCAGTAGTATAGGGGGCAGCCAAGAGACCCAGTACTTC	CASSIGGSQETQYF
-	TRBV2	TRBJ2-5	-	TGTGCCAGCAGTGAAATCGGAGAGACCCAGTACTTC	CASSEIGETQYF
-	TRBV6-1	TRBJ2-7	TRBD2	TGTGCCAGCAGTGACCTAGCGGGAGCAACCTACGAGCAGTACTTC	CASSDLAGATYEQYF
-	TRBV6-5	TRBJ1-4	-	TGTGCCAGCAGAGACTACCAGTCCTCACTGTTTTTT	CASRDYQSSLFF
-	TRBV19	TRBJ1-5	TRBD1	TGTGCCAGTTCCGGGACAGGGGGTTTGGATCAGCCCCAGCATTTT	CASSGTGGLDQPQHF
-	TRBV13	TRBJ1-2	-	TGTGCCAGCAGCTTAGGCGAATCCGGTGGCTACACCTTC	CASSLGESGGYTF
once	TRBV2	TRBJ2-2	TRBD1	TGTGCCAGCAGTGATTCCCCCTCGCACAGGGGGAACACCGGGGAGCTGTTTTTT	CASSDSPSHRGNTGELFF
-	TRBV5-1	TRBJ1-2	-	TGCGCCAGCAGCCCAGGGGCAATCATCACTAACTATGGCTACACCTTC	CASSPGAIITNYGYTF
-	TRBV7-9	TRBJ2-3	TRBD1	TGTGCCAGCAGCCCCCGGACAGGGACAGACACAGATACGCAGTATTTT	CASSPRTGTDTDTQYF
-	TRBV10-3	TRBJ2-2	TRBD2	TGTGCCATCAAAACTAGCGGGAGTACCGGGGAGCTGTTTTTT	CAIKTSGSTGELFF
-	TRBV6-5	TRBJ1-2	TRBD1	TGTGCCAGCAATGGACAGGGTGGCGCGAATGGCTACACCTTC	CASNGQGGANGYTF
-	TRBV5-5	TRBJ2-1	TRBD2	TGTGCCAGCAGCATCGGACTAGCGGGAACGTATGAGCAGTTCTTC	CASSIGLAGTYEQFF
-	TRBV2	TRBJ2-6	TRBD1	TGTGCCAGCAAAAGGACAGGGGAGCCTGGGGCCAACGTCCTGACTTTC	CASKRTGEPGANVLTF
few	TRBV4-1	TRBJ1-2	-	TGCGCCAGCAGCCAAGATCCGGCAGGGAGGGGCTACACCTTC	CASSQDPAGRGYTF
-	TRBV19	TRBJ2-3	TRBD2	TGTGCCAGTAGTCTAGAGCGGGGACCTAGCACAGATACGCAGTATTTT	CASSLERGPSTDTQYF